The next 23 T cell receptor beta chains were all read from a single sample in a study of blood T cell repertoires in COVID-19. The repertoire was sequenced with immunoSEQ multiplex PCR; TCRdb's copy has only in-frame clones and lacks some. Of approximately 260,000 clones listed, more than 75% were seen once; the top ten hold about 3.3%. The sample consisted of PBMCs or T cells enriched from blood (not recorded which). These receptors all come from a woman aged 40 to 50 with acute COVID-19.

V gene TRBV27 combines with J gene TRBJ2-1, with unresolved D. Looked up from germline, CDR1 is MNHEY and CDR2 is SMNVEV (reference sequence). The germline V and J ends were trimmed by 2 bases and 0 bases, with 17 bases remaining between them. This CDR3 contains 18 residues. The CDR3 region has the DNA TGTGCCAGCAGTTTACGGATACTAAGCCCGAGCTCCTACAATGAGCAGTTCTTC. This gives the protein CASSLRILSPSSYNEQFF.

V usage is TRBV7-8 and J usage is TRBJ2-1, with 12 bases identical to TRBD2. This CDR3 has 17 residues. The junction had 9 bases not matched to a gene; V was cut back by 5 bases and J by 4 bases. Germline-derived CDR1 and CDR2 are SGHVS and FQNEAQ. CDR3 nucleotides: TGTGCCAGCAGCCCCCGGACTAGCGGGATGGCGTACAATGAGCAGTTCTTC. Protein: CASSPRTSGMAYNEQFF.

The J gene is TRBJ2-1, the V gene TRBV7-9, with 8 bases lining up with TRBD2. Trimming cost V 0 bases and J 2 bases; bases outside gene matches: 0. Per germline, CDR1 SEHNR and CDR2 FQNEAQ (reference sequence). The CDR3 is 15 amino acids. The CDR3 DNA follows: TGTGCCAGCAGCTTAGCTAGCGGGGCCTACAATGAGCAGTTCTTC. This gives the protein CASSLASGAYNEQFF. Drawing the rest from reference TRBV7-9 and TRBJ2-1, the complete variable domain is DTGVSQNPRHKITKRGQNVTFRCDPISEHNRLYWYRQTLGQGPEFLTYFQNEAQLEKSRLLSDRFSAERPKGSFSTLEIQRTEQGDSAMYLCASSLASGAYNEQFFGPGTRLTVL.

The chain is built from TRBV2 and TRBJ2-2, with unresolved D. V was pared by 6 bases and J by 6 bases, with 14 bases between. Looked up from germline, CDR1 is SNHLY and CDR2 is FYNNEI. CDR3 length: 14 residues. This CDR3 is CASRMTPTAGELFF. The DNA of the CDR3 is TGTGCCAGCAGAATGACTCCTACCGCCGGGGAGCTGTTTTTT.

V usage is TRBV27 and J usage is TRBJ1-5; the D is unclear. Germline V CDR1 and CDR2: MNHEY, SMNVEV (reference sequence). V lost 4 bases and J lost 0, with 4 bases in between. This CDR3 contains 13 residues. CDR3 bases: TGTGCCAGCAGTTCGTATAGCAATCAGCCCCAGCATTTT. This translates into CASSSYSNQPQHF.

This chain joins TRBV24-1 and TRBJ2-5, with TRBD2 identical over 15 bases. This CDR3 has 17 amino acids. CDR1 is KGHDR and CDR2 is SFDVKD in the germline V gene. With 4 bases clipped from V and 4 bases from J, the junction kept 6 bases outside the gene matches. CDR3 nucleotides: TGTGCCACCAGTGACACTTCGGGACTAGCGGGGGGAGAGACCCAGTACTTC. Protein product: CATSDTSGLAGGETQYF.

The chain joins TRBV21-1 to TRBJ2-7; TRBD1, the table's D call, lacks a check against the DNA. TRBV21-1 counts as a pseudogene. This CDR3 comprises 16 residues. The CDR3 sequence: CASSKGAMRTPYEQYF. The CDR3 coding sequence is TGTGCCAGCAGCAAAGGGGCAATGCGGACACCCTACGAGCAGTACTTC.

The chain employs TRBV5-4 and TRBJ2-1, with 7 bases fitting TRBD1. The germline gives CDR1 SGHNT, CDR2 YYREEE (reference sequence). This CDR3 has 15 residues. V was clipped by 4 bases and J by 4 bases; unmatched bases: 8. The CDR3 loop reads CASSVPDRFYNEQFF. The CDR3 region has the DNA TGTGCCAGCAGCGTACCGGACAGGTTTTACAATGAGCAGTTCTTC.

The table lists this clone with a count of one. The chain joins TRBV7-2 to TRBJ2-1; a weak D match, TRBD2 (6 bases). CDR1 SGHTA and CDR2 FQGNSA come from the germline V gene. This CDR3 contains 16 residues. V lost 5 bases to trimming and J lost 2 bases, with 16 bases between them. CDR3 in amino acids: CASSPTRDLAYNEQFF. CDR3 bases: TGTGCCAGCAGCCCTACCCGGGACTTGGCCTACAATGAGCAGTTCTTC.

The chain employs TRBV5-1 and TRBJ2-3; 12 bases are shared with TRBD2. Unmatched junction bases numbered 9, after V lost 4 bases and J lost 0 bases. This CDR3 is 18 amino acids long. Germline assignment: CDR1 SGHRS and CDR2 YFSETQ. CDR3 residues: CASSAFGLAGTSTDTQYF. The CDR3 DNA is TGCGCCAGCAGCGCCTTTGGACTAGCGGGGACTAGCACAGATACGCAGTATTTT.

CDR3 in amino acids: CASRAPTGELFF. The DNA for the CDR3 is TGTGCCAGCAGGGCCCCCACCGGGGAGCTGTTTTTT. This chain links TRBV2 with TRBJ2-2; D is unclear. The germline CDR1 and CDR2 sequences are SNHLY and FYNNEI. The CDR3 is made up of 12 amino acids. V shed 6 bases and J shed 4 bases, with 6 bases lying between them.

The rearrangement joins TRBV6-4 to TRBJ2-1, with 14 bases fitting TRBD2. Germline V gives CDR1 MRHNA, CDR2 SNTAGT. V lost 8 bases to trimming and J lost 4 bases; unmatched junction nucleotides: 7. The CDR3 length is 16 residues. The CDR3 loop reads CASFGTSGSVYNEQFF. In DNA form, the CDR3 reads TGTGCCAGCTTCGGGACTAGCGGGAGTGTGTACAATGAGCAGTTCTTC.

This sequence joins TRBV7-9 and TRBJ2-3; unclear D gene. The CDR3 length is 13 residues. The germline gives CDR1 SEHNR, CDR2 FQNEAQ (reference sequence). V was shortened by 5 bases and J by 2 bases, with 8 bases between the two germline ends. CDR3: CASSGRYTDTQYF. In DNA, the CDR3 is TGTGCCAGCAGCGGCCGTTACACAGATACGCAGTATTTT.

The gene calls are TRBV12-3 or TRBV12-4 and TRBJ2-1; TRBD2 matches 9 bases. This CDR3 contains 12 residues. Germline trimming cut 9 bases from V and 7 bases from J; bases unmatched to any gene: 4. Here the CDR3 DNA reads TGTGCCAGTAGCGGGAGTACGAATGAGCAGTTCTTC. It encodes CASSGSTNEQFF.

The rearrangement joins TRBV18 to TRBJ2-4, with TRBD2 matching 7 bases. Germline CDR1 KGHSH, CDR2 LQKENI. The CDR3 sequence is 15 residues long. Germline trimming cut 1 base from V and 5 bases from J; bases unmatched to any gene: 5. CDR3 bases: TGTGCCAGCTCACCACGGGCGGGAGAGGAAAACATTCAGTACTTC. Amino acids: CASSPRAGEENIQYF.

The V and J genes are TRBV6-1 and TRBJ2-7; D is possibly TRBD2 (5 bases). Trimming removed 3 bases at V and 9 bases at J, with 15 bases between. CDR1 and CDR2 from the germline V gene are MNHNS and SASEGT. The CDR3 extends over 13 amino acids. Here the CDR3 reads CASSDSGEAMQYF. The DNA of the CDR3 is TGTGCCAGCAGTGACAGCGGAGAGGCTATGCAGTACTTC.

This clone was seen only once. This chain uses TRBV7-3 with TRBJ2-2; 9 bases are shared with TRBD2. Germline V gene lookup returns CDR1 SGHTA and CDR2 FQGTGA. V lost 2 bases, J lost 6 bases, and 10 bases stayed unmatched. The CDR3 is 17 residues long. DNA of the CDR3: TGTGCCAGCAGCTTATACGCGGGACTAGCTGTTCCCGGGGAGCTGTTTTTT. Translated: CASSLYAGLAVPGELFF.

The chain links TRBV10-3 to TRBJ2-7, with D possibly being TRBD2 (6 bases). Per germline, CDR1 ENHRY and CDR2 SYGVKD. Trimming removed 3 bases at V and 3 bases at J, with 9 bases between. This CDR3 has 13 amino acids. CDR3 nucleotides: TGTGCCATCAGTGAATCCGGGAGCTACGAGCAGTACTTC. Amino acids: CAISESGSYEQYF.

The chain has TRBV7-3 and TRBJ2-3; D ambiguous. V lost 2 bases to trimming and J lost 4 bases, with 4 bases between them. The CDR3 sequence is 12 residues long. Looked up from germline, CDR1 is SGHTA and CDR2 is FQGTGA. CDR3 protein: CASSLGPDTQYF. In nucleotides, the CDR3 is TGTGCCAGCAGCTTAGGCCCAGATACGCAGTATTTT.

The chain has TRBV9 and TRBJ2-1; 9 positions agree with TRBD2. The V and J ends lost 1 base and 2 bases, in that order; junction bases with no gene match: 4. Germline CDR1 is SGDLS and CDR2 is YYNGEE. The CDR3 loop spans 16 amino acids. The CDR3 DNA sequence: TGTGCCAGCAGCGTATCGGGCGGGAGGGCCTACAATGAGCAGTTCTTC. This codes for CASSVSGGRAYNEQFF.

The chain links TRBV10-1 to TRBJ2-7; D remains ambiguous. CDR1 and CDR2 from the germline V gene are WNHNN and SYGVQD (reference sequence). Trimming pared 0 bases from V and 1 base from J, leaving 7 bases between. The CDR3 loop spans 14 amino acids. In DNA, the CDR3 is TGCGCCAGCAGTGAGTCGACTGGATCCTACGAGCAGTACTTC. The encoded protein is CASSESTGSYEQYF.

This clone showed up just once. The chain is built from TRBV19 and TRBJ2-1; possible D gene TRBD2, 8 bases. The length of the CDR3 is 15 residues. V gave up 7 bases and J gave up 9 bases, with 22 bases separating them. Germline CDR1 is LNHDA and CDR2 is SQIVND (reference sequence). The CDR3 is CASKGAPGLVVEQFF. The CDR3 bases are TGTGCCAGTAAGGGGGCTCCGGGACTAGTCGTTGAGCAGTTCTTC.

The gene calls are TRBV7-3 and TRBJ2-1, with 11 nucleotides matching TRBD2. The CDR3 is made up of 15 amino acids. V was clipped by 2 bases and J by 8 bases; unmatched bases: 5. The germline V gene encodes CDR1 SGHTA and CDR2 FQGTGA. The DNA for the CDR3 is TGTGCCAGCAGCTTAGTACTAGCGGGAGTAGATGAGCAGTTCTTC. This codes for CASSLVLAGVDEQFF.